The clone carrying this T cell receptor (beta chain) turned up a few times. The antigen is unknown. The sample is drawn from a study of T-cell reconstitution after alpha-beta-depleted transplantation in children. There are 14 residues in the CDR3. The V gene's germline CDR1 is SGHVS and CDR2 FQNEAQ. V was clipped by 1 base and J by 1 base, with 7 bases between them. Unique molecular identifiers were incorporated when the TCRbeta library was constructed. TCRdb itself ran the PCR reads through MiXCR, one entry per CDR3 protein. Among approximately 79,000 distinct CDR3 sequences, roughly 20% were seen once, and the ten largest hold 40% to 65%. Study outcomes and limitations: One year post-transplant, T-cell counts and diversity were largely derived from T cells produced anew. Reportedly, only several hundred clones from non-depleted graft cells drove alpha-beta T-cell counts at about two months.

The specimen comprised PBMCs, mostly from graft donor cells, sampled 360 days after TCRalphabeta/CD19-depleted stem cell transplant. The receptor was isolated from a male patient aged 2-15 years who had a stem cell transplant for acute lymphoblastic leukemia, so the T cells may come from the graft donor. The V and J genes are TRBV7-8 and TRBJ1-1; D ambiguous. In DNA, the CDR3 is TGTGCCAGCAGCTTAGAGTGGAGGAACACTGAAGCTTTCTTT. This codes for CASSLEWRNTEAFF. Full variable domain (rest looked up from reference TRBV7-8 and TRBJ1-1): GAGVSQSPRYKVAKRGQDVALRCDPISGHVSLFWYQQALGQGPEFLTYFQNEAQLDKSGLPSDRFFAERPEGSVSTLKIQRTQQEDSAVYLCASSLEWRNTEAFFGQGTRLTVV.